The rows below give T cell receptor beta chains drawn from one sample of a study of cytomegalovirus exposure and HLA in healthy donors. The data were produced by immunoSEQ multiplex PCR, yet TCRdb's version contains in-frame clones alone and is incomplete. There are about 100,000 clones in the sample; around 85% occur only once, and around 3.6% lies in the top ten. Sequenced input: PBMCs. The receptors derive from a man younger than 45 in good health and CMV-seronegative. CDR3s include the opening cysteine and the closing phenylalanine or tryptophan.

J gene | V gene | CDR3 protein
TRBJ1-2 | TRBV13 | CASSQTGGGYTF
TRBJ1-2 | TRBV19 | CASSRLLSRGLGLYGYTF
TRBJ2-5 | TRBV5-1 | CASSLVARQETQYF
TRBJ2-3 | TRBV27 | CASSIHPRGGVADTQYF
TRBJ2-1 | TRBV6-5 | CASSNSGDHNEQFF
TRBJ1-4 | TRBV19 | CASSIDERDEKLFF
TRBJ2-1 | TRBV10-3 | CAISGLAVGELGEQFF
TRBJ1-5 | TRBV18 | CASSKDRGSNQPQHF
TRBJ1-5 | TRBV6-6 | CASSSPDRRDQPQHF
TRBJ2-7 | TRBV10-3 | CAIIQGVGHEQYF
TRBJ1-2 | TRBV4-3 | CASSQETGGRGYTF
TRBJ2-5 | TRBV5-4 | CASSPGQITQETQYF
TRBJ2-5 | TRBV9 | CASGGETQYF
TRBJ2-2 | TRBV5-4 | CASSLDLNTGELFF
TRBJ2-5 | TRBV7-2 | CASSPSGERQETQYF
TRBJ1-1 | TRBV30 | CAWSVRGWVVDSGYMNTEAFF
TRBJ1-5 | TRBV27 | CASSPSSYTGNQPQHF
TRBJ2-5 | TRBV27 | CASSLFSEAETQYF
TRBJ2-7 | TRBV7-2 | CASRASEVTRHEQYF
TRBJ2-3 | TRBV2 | CASSEVWGPILFIGPTSTDTQYF
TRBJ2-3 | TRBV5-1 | CASRTRTSGSTDTQYF
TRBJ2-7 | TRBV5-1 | CASSFRGNPAYEQYF
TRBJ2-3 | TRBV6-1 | CASSLGGPSTDTQYF
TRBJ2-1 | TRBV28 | CASGRGGRAPYNEQFF
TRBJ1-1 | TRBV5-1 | CASSLGGHTEAFF
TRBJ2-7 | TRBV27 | CASSIGTGAYEQYF
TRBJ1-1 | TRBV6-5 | CASSYSTGNTEAFF